These 28 T cell receptor beta chains originate from one sample sequenced in a study of T cell repertoires in cytomegalovirus infection. In TCRdb, the reads were re-called with MiXCR into one record per CDR3 protein. This table has around 770,000 distinct CDR3 sequences, about 29% appearing once. For these receptors, no antigen is known. The sample in question was cultured CD8+ T cells from PBMCs, obtained from culture after CMV antigen stimulation. The receptors derive from a human donor in good health (CMV status not recorded). Some clones in this sample may be carry-over from other donors' samples.

The rearrangement links TRBV9 to TRBJ2-5; D may be TRBD1 (6 bases). The germline V gene encodes CDR1 SGDLS and CDR2 YYNGEE. The length of the CDR3 is 16 residues. V was clipped by 3 bases and J by 2 bases, with 17 bases between them. The CDR3 DNA reads as TGTGCCAGCAGCGCCCCAGTCCGGGACATACAAGAGACCCAGTACTTC. Protein: CASSAPVRDIQETQYF.

This clonotype has just a few counts. The chain has TRBV6-4 and TRBJ2-1; 11 bases are shared with TRBD2. V shed 1 base, J shed 11 bases, and the junction held 10 bases outside the gene matches. CDR3 length equals 16 residues. Germline V lookup: CDR1 MRHNA, CDR2 SNTAGT. CDR3 in DNA: TGTGCCAGCAGTGACTATAGCGGGGGGGGGATCCCCCAGCAGTTCTTC. Its translation: CASSDYSGGGIPQQFF.

This clonotype was seen more than once but under ten times. The chain has TRBV12-3 or TRBV12-4 and TRBJ1-1, with D maybe TRBD1 (5 bases). The CDR3 totals 14 residues. Trimming left V 3 bases short and J 0 bases short, with 8 bases between. The CDR3 protein is CASSFSGLNTEAFF. The CDR3 nucleotides read TGTGCCAGCAGTTTCTCAGGGTTGAACACTGAAGCTTTCTTT.

The rearrangement links TRBV3-1 to TRBJ2-1; 13 bases match TRBD2. Trimming at V came to 2 bases and at J to 4 bases, leaving 5 bases not matched to a gene. The CDR3 spans 17 residues. In germline, CDR1 is LGHDT, CDR2 YNNKEL (reference sequence). The CDR3 DNA reads TGTGCCAGCAGCCAATACCCGACTAGCGGGGGGTACAATGAGCAGTTCTTC. Translation: CASSQYPTSGGYNEQFF.

V and J are TRBV9 and TRBJ2-1; either TRBD1 or TRBD2 may supply D (5 bases each). The CDR3 consists of 17 residues. The ends were cut back, 0 bases at V and 4 bases at J, with 17 bases in the middle. CDR1 is SGDLS and CDR2 is YYNGEE in the germline V gene. In DNA, the CDR3 is TGTGCCAGCAGCGTAGGAGGGGCAAAATCACAATACAATGAGCAGTTCTTC. Translating gives CASSVGGAKSQYNEQFF.

This clonotype was seen at least ten times. The V and J genes are TRBV28 and TRBJ2-7; D is possibly TRBD1 (5 bases). The length of the CDR3 is 14 residues. Trimming stripped 2 bases from V and 2 bases from J, with 10 bases between. The germline gives CDR1 MDHEN, CDR2 SYDVKM. CDR3 DNA sequence: TGTGCCAGCAGTTTAAGGGGCGCAGCCTACGAGCAGTACGTC. Protein: CASSLRGAAYEQYV.

The genes are TRBV7-8 and TRBJ2-7; D might be TRBD2 (6 bases). Germline CDR1 is SGHVS and CDR2 is FQNEAQ. The CDR3 is made up of 16 amino acids. V was trimmed by 1 base and J by 2 bases, leaving 15 bases between them. The CDR3 reads CASSLDVGGITYEQYV. The CDR3 nucleotides are TGTGCCAGCAGCTTAGATGTGGGGGGAATCACCTACGAGCAGTACGTC.

In this sample, this clonotype turned up a few times. A clone one base away is much larger, so this may be a read error. The genes are TRBV7-3 and TRBJ1-1, with a possible D match to TRBD1 (6 bases). This CDR3 region has 14 residues. The germline CDR1 and CDR2 sequences are SGHTA and FQGTGA. The CDR3 here is CVSSLTGMNTEAFF. The DNA of the CDR3 is TGTGTCAGCAGCTTAACAGGGATGAACACTGAAGCTTTCTTT.

This clonotype came up a few times. The genes are TRBV7-8 and TRBJ2-5; TRBD2 is a possible D gene (5 bases). V lost 7 bases and J 5 bases, leaving 17 bases between the germline ends. The CDR3 extends over 14 amino acids. Looked up from germline, CDR1 is SGHVS and CDR2 is FQNEAQ. The chain's CDR3 is CASTLTRGWETQYF. Here the CDR3 DNA reads TGTGCCAGCACCCTAACCCGGGGATGGGAGACCCAGTACTTC.

This clonotype was detected only a few times. The chain has TRBV4-1 and TRBJ1-6; no firm D call. With 2 bases removed from V and 8 bases from J, the gap between germline ends came to 10 bases. In germline, CDR1 is MGHRA, CDR2 YSYEKL. CDR3 length: 14 residues. Here the CDR3 reads CASSQTRNHSPLHF. The CDR3 DNA reads TGCGCCAGCAGCCAAACCCGGAACCATTCACCCCTCCACTTT.

The V and J genes are TRBV5-1 and TRBJ1-2, with 7 bases that match TRBD1. V lost 6 bases and J lost 3; bases outside the gene matches: 11. Germline values: CDR1 SGHRS, CDR2 YFSETQ. The CDR3 is made up of 15 amino acids. CDR3 in DNA: TGCGCCAGCAACCCGTTAGGGGGCGTCGACTATGGCTACACCTTC. This encodes CASNPLGGVDYGYTF.

CDR3 protein: CASSRRTGTGTDTQYF. Here the CDR3 DNA reads TGTGCCAGCAGCCGACGGACAGGGACTGGAACAGATACGCAGTATTTT. The chain couples TRBV11-1 to TRBJ2-3, with 8 bases that match TRBD1. Trimming removed 5 bases from V and 3 bases from J; junction bases left unmatched: 10. Germline CDR1 and CDR2: SGHAT and FQDESV (reference sequence). The CDR3 runs to 16 residues.

The rearrangement links TRBV6-2 or TRBV6-3 to TRBJ1-2; no definite D call. The CDR3 sequence is 15 residues long. CDR1 and CDR2 from the germline V gene are MNHEY and SVGEGT. Trimming pared 2 bases from V and 6 bases from J, leaving 16 bases between. CDR3 region: CASSYRHLPGDGYTF. CDR3 DNA: TGTGCCAGCAGTTACCGGCATCTCCCTGGTGATGGCTACACCTTC.

This sequence joins TRBV27 and TRBJ2-7; no definite D call. From germline, CDR1 is MNHEY and CDR2 SMNVEV (reference sequence). The V gene lost 4 bases and the J gene lost 4 bases, with 11 bases spanning the gap. The CDR3 contains 13 residues. CDR3 DNA sequence: TGTGCCAGCAGTTCCATTACGGGTTACGAGCAGTACGTC. Residues: CASSSITGYEQYV.

The chain employs TRBV27 and TRBJ1-6; 9 bases line up with TRBD1. Germline CDR1 is MNHEY and CDR2 is SMNVEV (reference sequence). V trimming: 3 bases; J trimming: 11 bases; junction bases outside the gene matches: 5. CDR3 length: 14 amino acids. The CDR3 bases are TGTGCCAGCAGTTTTACAGGGGGCATTGCACCCCTCCACTTT. The encoded protein is CASSFTGGIAPLHF.

This clonotype was seen a few times. The rearrangement joins TRBV7-3 to TRBJ1-3; D is unclear. Germline CDR1 SGHTA, CDR2 FQGTGA. CDR3 size: 15 residues. The V end was cut by 5 bases, the J end by 0 bases, with 11 bases between. The CDR3 DNA is TGTGCCAGCAGCCAATCCAGAAGCTCTGGAAACACCATATATTTT. This gives the protein CASSQSRSSGNTIYF.

CDR3 loop: CAISEFGLLEQFF. CDR3 bases: TGTGCCATCAGTGAGTTTGGTCTACTTGAGCAGTTCTTC. The chain joins TRBV10-3 to TRBJ2-1; D unclear. Per germline, CDR1 ENHRY and CDR2 SYGVKD. The CDR3 has 13 residues. V lost 1 base and J lost 9, with 10 bases in between.

The genes are TRBV2 and TRBJ1-5; D unresolved. Trimming pared 6 bases from V and 3 bases from J, leaving 9 bases between. This CDR3 has 13 amino acids. Germline V gene data show CDR1 as SNHLY and CDR2 as FYNNEI. The CDR3 sequence: CASRGGYNQPQHF. The CDR3 region has the DNA TGTGCCAGCAGGGGAGGGTACAATCAGCCCCAGCATTTT.

This clonotype was observed a handful of times. V gene TRBV7-4 combines with J gene TRBJ1-1, with 8 bases aligning to TRBD1. The CDR3 is 14 amino acids. Per the germline V gene, CDR1 is SGHVT and CDR2 is SQSDAQ. V lost 4 bases to trimming and J lost 5 bases; unmatched junction nucleotides: 6. For the CDR3, the DNA is TGTGCCAGCAGCTACAGGGGGAGAGGAACTGAAGCTTTCTTT. It yields the protein CASSYRGRGTEAFF. Combining the CDR3 with reference TRBV7-4 and TRBJ1-1 gives the whole variable domain GAGVSQSPRYKVAKRGRDVALRCDSISGHVTLYWYRQTLGQGSEVLTYSQSDAQRDKSGRPSGRFSAERPERSVSTLKIQRTEQGDSAVYLCASSYRGRGTEAFFGQGTRLTVV.

This clonotype turned up a few times. The chain recombines TRBV27 with TRBJ1-1; no definite D call. The CDR3 loop spans 13 amino acids. V was shortened by 9 bases and J by 0 bases, with 11 bases between the two germline ends. Germline CDR1 is MNHEY and CDR2 is SMNVEV (reference sequence). In nucleotides, the CDR3 is TGTGCCAGTCGGGAGACTTTGAACACTGAAGCTTTCTTT. Amino acids: CASRETLNTEAFF.

The chain's CDR3 is CASSQEGGDRTDTQYF. CDR3 coding DNA: TGCGCCAGCAGCCAAGAGGGTGGGGACCGCACAGATACGCAGTATTTT. The rearrangement uses TRBV4-1 and TRBJ2-3; D possibly uses TRBD1 or TRBD2 (5 bases each). Germline assignment: CDR1 MGHRA and CDR2 YSYEKL. Trimming cost V 0 bases and J 1 base, with 11 bases left between them. This CDR3 has 16 residues.

The table lists this clonotype with a few counts. The V call is TRBV20-1, the J call TRBJ2-1; 8 bases are a match to TRBD2. The trim removed 0 bases at V and 6 bases at J, leaving 1 base unmatched. Germline CDR1 reads DFQATT; CDR2 reads SNEGSKA (reference sequence). The CDR3 sequence is 13 residues long. The DNA for the CDR3 is TGCAGTGCTAGAGATCTAGCGGGCAATGAGCAGTTCTTC. This gives the protein CSARDLAGNEQFF.

This clonotype was detected ten times or more. This sequence joins TRBV7-8 and TRBJ1-6; 7 bases are a match to TRBD1. Germline CDR1 reads SGHVS; CDR2 reads FQNEAQ. The V and J ends lost 4 bases and 9 bases, in that order; junction bases with no gene match: 6. The CDR3 has 14 amino acids. The CDR3 DNA is TGTGCCAGCAGCTCGACAGGGCTAGGTTCACCCCTCCACTTT. Its translation: CASSSTGLGSPLHF.

This clonotype was found a few times. This sequence joins TRBV27 and TRBJ2-7; D might be TRBD1 (5 bases). The CDR3 totals 16 residues. V lost 2 bases and J 0 bases, leaving 14 bases between the germline ends. The germline gives CDR1 MNHEY, CDR2 SMNVEV (reference sequence). CDR3 loop: CASSLTGRRDSYEQYF. Written as DNA, the CDR3 is TGTGCCAGCAGTTTAACAGGTCGAAGAGACTCCTACGAGCAGTACTTC.

The chain is built from TRBV18 and TRBJ1-5; D gene ambiguous. The V gene's germline CDR1 is KGHSH and CDR2 LQKENI. The CDR3 is 15 amino acids. Trimming removed 2 bases from V and 0 bases from J, with 8 bases in between. CDR3 region: CASSPRQYSNQPQHF. The CDR3 DNA is TGTGCCAGCTCACCAAGGCAGTATAGCAATCAGCCCCAGCATTTT.

The table lists this clonotype with many counts. The chain carries TRBV6-5 and TRBJ2-2; tentatively, D is TRBD1 or TRBD2 (5 bases each). The CDR3 has 15 amino acids. Trimming left V 2 bases short and J 2 bases short, with 9 bases between. Germline V lookup: CDR1 MNHEY, CDR2 SVGAGI. The CDR3 region is CASSYGRDNTGELFF. CDR3 DNA sequence: TGTGCCAGCAGTTACGGCAGGGACAACACCGGGGAGCTGTTTTTT.

In its sample, this clonotype was seen a few times. The chain links TRBV20-1 to TRBJ1-2; no clear D. The CDR3 is made up of 10 amino acids. The germline V and J ends were trimmed by 6 bases and 8 bases, with 10 bases remaining between them. In germline, CDR1 is DFQATT, CDR2 SNEGSKA (reference sequence). This chain's CDR3 is CSAPIRGYTF. As DNA, the CDR3 is TGCAGTGCCCCGATAAGAGGCTACACCTTC.

In this sample, this clonotype turned up once. V and J are TRBV5-6 and TRBJ2-2, with 7 bases identical to TRBD2. The CDR3 consists of 16 residues. J was trimmed by 4 bases and V by 0 bases; bases with no gene match: 6. CDR1 and CDR2 from the germline V gene are SGHDT and YYEEEE. The DNA of the CDR3 is TGTGCCAGCAGCTTGGGCGCGGGGGAGATCACCGGGGAGCTGTTTTTT. Translation: CASSLGAGEITGELFF.